This T cell receptor beta chain appears in the sequencing data of a study of T cell responses to AZD1222 COVID-19 vaccine. The J segment lost 5 bases and the V segment lost 0 bases, leaving 6 bases of the junction unmatched. CDR3 length equals 16 residues. Germline V lookup: CDR1 MNHEY, CDR2 SVGEGT. Measured with immunoSEQ multiplex PCR; TCRdb has only the in-frame clones, and not every one. The table lists fewer than 110,000 clones, roughly nine tenths of them singletons. The rearrangement joins TRBV6-2 or TRBV6-3 to TRBJ2-7, with TRBD2 matching 11 bases. This TCR derives from an adult who received the AZD1222 COVID-19 vaccine. Sequencing was performed on peripheral blood, taken 28 days after the second AZD1222 dose. Here the CDR3 reads CASSYSSLAGGHEQYF. In DNA form, the CDR3 reads TGTGCCAGCAGTTACTCGTCCCTAGCGGGGGGCCACGAGCAGTACTTC.